This TCR beta chain was identified in a study of blood T cell repertoires in COVID-19. On the study more broadly: From T cells, B-cell-depleted T cells, or PBMCs came the material, which was cDNA or gDNA.

With 7 bases removed from V and 6 bases from J, the gap between germline ends came to 16 bases. The CDR3 contains 14 residues. In germline, CDR1 is MDHEN, CDR2 SYDVKM. The method was immunoSEQ multiplex PCR; TCRdb's version includes in-frame clones alone and lacks a portion of them. Here the sample spans 200,000 to 250,000 clones, over 80% being singletons. Up to 2 weeks before entering the study, exposed participants had met a COVID-19 case. The sequence came from a woman aged 25 to 39 who had been exposed to COVID-19. Sequencing used PBMCs or T cells enriched from blood (not recorded which). The chain joins TRBV28 to TRBJ1-5, with a weak D call TRBD1 (5 bases). This CDR3 reads CASTGTASSQPQHF. Here the CDR3 DNA reads TGTGCCAGCACCGGGACTGCCTCTAGTCAGCCCCAGCATTTT.